These T cell receptor beta chains were read from a single sample in a study of cytomegalovirus exposure and HLA in healthy donors. Sequenced by immunoSEQ multiplex PCR; TCRdb stores in-frame clones only, minus some. The sample lists 200,000 to 250,000 clones, under 80% occurring once. Sequencing input: PBMCs. Receptors originate from a woman in her 30s in good health and CMV-seronegative. Each CDR3 is given with its conserved first and last residue. The order of the fields is V gene, D gene, clone size, J gene, CDR3 DNA, CDR3 protein. D genes are given only for firm matches. Expanded clones get a size class; other rows say once, few or many, or leave the size out.

v_call: TRBV10-3; d_call: -; clone_size: once; j_call: TRBJ1-4; cdr3_nt: TGTGCCATCAGTAGGGGCATTGGTGAAAAACTGTTTTTT; cdr3_aa: CAISRGIGEKLFF
v_call: TRBV2; d_call: -; clone_size: -; j_call: TRBJ1-6; cdr3_nt: TGTGCCAGCAGTGAACAGGGAAATTCACCCCTCCACTTT; cdr3_aa: CASSEQGNSPLHF
v_call: TRBV5-1; d_call: -; clone_size: few; j_call: TRBJ1-6; cdr3_nt: TGCGCCAGCAGCTTCAGGGTAGATTCACCCCTCCACTTT; cdr3_aa: CASSFRVDSPLHF
v_call: TRBV5-4; d_call: TRBD2; clone_size: -; j_call: TRBJ2-2; cdr3_nt: TGTGCCAGCAGTCGGGAACGGGGGAGGGGCGGGGAGCTGTTTTTT; cdr3_aa: CASSRERGRGGELFF
v_call: TRBV7-3; d_call: -; clone_size: few; j_call: TRBJ1-1; cdr3_nt: TGTGCCAGCAGCTTATGGGCGAACACTGAAGCTTTCTTT; cdr3_aa: CASSLWANTEAFF
v_call: TRBV5-5; d_call: -; clone_size: few; j_call: TRBJ1-4; cdr3_nt: TGTGCCAGCAGCTTGGACTTAGCGGTGTATGAAAAACTGTTTTTT; cdr3_aa: CASSLDLAVYEKLFF
v_call: TRBV6-1; d_call: -; clone_size: once; j_call: TRBJ1-6; cdr3_nt: TGTGCCAGCACTCCTAGCAATTCACCCCTCCACTTT; cdr3_aa: CASTPSNSPLHF
v_call: TRBV7-9; d_call: -; clone_size: -; j_call: TRBJ1-1; cdr3_nt: TGTTCCAGCAGTCCACCACTGGGGGCTCTGGGCACTGAAGCTTTCTTT; cdr3_aa: CSSSPPLGALGTEAFF
v_call: TRBV7-2; d_call: -; clone_size: -; j_call: TRBJ1-5; cdr3_nt: TGTGCCAGCAGCTTAGCGGGGGGGAGCAATCAGCCCCAGCATTTT; cdr3_aa: CASSLAGGSNQPQHF
v_call: TRBV19; d_call: -; clone_size: few; j_call: TRBJ1-5; cdr3_nt: TGTGCCAGTAAGTCTACAGGAGAAAGCAATCAGCCCCAGCATTTT; cdr3_aa: CASKSTGESNQPQHF
v_call: TRBV6-5; d_call: TRBD1; clone_size: -; j_call: TRBJ2-7; cdr3_nt: TGTGCCAGCAGCCTGGGGACAGATATTTACGAGCAGTACTTC; cdr3_aa: CASSLGTDIYEQYF
v_call: TRBV7-6; d_call: -; clone_size: -; j_call: TRBJ1-4; cdr3_nt: TGTGCCAGCAGCCGTCAGTCTTCAACTAATGAAAAACTGTTTTTT; cdr3_aa: CASSRQSSTNEKLFF
v_call: TRBV5-1; d_call: TRBD1; clone_size: -; j_call: TRBJ1-2; cdr3_nt: TGCGCCAGCAGCTTGGGACAGGGAACCTATGGCTACACCTTC; cdr3_aa: CASSLGQGTYGYTF
v_call: TRBV5-1; d_call: TRBD1; clone_size: -; j_call: TRBJ1-2; cdr3_nt: TGCGCCAGCAGCTTCGGGACAGGATTTTTATATGGCTACACCTTC; cdr3_aa: CASSFGTGFLYGYTF
v_call: TRBV9; d_call: -; clone_size: -; j_call: TRBJ2-2; cdr3_nt: TGTGCCAGCAGCGTAGAGCCGAACACCGGGGAGCTGTTTTTT; cdr3_aa: CASSVEPNTGELFF
v_call: TRBV5-1; d_call: TRBD2; clone_size: once; j_call: TRBJ2-1; cdr3_nt: TGCGCCAGCAATCCCGGGACTAGCGGGTCTCCCACCAATGAGCAGTTCTTC; cdr3_aa: CASNPGTSGSPTNEQFF
v_call: TRBV6-6; d_call: -; clone_size: -; j_call: TRBJ2-7; cdr3_nt: TGTGCCAGCAGTTACACTGGGGGAGGCGAGCAGTACTTC; cdr3_aa: CASSYTGGGEQYF
v_call: TRBV5-6; d_call: TRBD2; clone_size: -; j_call: TRBJ2-1; cdr3_nt: TGTGCCAGCAGCTGGCGGGAGTTTATCAATGAGCAGTTCTTC; cdr3_aa: CASSWREFINEQFF
v_call: TRBV10-3; d_call: -; clone_size: -; j_call: TRBJ2-7; cdr3_nt: TGTGCCATCAGTGAGGCTGGACAGGGACTAAGCGAGCAGTACTTC; cdr3_aa: CAISEAGQGLSEQYF
v_call: TRBV30; d_call: -; clone_size: -; j_call: TRBJ1-1; cdr3_nt: TGTGCCTGGAGTGTAGATAACATATTGAACACTGAAGCTTTCTTT; cdr3_aa: CAWSVDNILNTEAFF
v_call: TRBV2; d_call: -; clone_size: few; j_call: TRBJ2-7; cdr3_nt: TGTGCCAGCAGTCACAGCTACGAGCAGTACTTC; cdr3_aa: CASSHSYEQYF
v_call: TRBV30; d_call: -; clone_size: -; j_call: TRBJ1-2; cdr3_nt: TGTGCCTGGAGCCCGGGGGGGACAAAGGGCACTTACTATGGCTACACCTTC; cdr3_aa: CAWSPGGTKGTYYGYTF
v_call: TRBV7-9; d_call: -; clone_size: -; j_call: TRBJ2-5; cdr3_nt: TGTGCCAGCAGCTTAGGGGCAGAGAAGGAGACCCAGTACTTC; cdr3_aa: CASSLGAEKETQYF
v_call: TRBV6-5; d_call: -; clone_size: -; j_call: TRBJ2-1; cdr3_nt: TGTGCCAGCAGTTACTCCAGGGATGAGCAGTTCTTC; cdr3_aa: CASSYSRDEQFF
v_call: TRBV2; d_call: -; clone_size: -; j_call: TRBJ2-7; cdr3_nt: TGTGCCAGCAGTGTATTCGGCGGTAGCTCCTACGAGCAGTACTTC; cdr3_aa: CASSVFGGSSYEQYF